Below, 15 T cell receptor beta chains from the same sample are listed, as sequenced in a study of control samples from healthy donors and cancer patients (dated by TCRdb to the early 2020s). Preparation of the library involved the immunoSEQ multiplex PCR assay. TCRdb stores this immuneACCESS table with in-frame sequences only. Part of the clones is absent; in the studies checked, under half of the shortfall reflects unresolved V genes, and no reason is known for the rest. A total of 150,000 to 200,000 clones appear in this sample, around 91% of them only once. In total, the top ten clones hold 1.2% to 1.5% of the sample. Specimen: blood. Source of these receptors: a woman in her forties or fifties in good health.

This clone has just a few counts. This CDR3 is CASLSRGATEAFF. In DNA, the CDR3 is TGTGCCAGCCTTTCACGTGGTGCCACTGAAGCTTTCTTT. The chain carries TRBV7-9 and TRBJ1-1; D is unresolved. Germline assignment: CDR1 SEHNR and CDR2 FQNEAQ (reference sequence). Trimming pared 8 bases from V and 4 bases from J, leaving 14 bases between. This CDR3 comprises 13 residues.

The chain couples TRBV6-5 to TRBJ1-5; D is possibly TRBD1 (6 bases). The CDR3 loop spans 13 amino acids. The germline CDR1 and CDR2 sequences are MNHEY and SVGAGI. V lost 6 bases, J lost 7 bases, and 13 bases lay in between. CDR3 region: CASRYRGGQPQHF. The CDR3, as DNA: TGTGCCAGCAGATACCGGGGGGGCCAGCCCCAGCATTTT.

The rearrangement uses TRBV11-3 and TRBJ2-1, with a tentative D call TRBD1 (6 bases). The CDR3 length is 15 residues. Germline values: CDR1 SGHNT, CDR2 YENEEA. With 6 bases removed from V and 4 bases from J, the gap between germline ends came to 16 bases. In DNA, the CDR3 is TGTGCCAGCAGTCCCGGTACAGGGAGATACAATGAGCAGTTCTTC. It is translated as CASSPGTGRYNEQFF.

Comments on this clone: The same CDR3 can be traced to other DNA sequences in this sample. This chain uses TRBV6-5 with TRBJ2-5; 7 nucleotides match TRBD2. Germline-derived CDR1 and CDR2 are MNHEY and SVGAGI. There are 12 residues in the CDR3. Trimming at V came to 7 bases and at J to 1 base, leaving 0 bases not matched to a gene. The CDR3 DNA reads TGTGCCAGCAAGCGGGGCCAAGAGACCCAGTACTTC. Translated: CASKRGQETQYF.

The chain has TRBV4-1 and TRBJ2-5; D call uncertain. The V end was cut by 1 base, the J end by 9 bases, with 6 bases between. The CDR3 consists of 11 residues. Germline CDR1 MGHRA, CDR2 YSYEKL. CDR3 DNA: TGCGCCAGCAGCCAAGCGGATGCCCAGTACTTC. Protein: CASSQADAQYF.

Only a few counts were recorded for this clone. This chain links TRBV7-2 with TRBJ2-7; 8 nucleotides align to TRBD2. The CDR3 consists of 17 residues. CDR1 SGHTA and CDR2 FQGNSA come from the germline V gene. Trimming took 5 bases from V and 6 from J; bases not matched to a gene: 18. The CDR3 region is CASSPAITSGPRGEQYF. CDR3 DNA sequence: TGTGCCAGCAGCCCAGCAATTACTAGCGGCCCCAGAGGCGAGCAGTACTTC.

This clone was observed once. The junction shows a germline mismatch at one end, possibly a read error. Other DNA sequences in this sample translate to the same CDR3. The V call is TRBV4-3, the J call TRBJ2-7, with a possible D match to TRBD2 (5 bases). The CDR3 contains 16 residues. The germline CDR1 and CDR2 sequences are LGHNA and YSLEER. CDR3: CASSQEDRAGPYEQYF. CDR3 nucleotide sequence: TGCGCCAGTAGCCAAGAGGACCGCGCGGGTCCCTACGAGCAGTACTTC.

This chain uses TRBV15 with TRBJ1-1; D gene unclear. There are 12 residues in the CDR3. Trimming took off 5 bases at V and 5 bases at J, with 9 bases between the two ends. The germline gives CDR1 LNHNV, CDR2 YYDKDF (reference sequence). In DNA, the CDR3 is TGTGCCACCAGCGAAACAATTACTGAAGCTTTCTTT. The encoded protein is CATSETITEAFF.

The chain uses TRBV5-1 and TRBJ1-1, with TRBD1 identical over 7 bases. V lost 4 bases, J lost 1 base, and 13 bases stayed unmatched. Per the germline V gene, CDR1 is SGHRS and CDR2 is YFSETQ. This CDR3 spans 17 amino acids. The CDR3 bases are TGCGCCAGCAGCCTAGGGACAGCCGGGGGTTGGAACACTGAAGCTTTCTTT. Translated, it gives CASSLGTAGGWNTEAFF.

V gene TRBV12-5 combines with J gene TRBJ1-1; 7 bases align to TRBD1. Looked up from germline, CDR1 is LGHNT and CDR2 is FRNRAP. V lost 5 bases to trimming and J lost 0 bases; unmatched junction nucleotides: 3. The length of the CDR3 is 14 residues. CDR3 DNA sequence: TGTGCTAGTGGTCTGGGACAGTTGAACACTGAAGCTTTCTTT. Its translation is CASGLGQLNTEAFF.

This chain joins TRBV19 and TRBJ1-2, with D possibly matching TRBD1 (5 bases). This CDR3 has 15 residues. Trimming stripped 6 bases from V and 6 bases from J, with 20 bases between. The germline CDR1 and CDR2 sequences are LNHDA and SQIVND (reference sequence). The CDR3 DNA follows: TGTGCCAGTAGAGCTGCCGCGGGCAGGGCGGATGGCTACACCTTC. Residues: CASRAAAGRADGYTF. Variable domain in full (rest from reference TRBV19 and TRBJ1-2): DGGITQSPKYLFRKEGQNVTLSCEQNLNHDAMYWYRQDPGQGLRLIYYSQIVNDFQKGDIAEGYSVSREKKESFPLTVTSAQKNPTAFYLCASRAAAGRADGYTFGSGTRLTVV.

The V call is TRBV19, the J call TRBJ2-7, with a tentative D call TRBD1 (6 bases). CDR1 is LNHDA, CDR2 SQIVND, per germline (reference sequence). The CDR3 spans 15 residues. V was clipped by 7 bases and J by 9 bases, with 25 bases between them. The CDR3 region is CASMPQGQQITRQYF. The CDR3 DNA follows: TGTGCCAGTATGCCTCAGGGGCAGCAGATTACGAGGCAGTACTTC.

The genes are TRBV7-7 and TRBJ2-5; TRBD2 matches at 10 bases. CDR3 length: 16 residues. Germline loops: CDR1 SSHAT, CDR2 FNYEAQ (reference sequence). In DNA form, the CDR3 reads TGTGCTAGCTCCCCCACCGCCACTAGCGGGGTCATGGCCCAGTACTTC. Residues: CASSPTATSGVMAQYF.

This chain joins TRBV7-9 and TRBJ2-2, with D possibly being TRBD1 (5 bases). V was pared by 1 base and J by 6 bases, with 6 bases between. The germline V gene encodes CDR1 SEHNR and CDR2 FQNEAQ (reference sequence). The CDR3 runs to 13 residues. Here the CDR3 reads CASSLGQSGELFF. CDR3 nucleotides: TGTGCCAGCAGCTTAGGACAGTCCGGGGAGCTGTTTTTT.

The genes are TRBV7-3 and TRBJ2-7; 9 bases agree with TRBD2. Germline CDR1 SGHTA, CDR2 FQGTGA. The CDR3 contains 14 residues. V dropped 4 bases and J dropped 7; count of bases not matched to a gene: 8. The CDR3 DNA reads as TGTGCCAGCAGCTCCCTAGCGGGATCGAGTGAGCAGTACTTC. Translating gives CASSSLAGSSEQYF.